The 29 T cell receptor beta chains below were found in one sample sequenced in a study of identical twins. One entry per CDR3 protein, called by TCRdb with MiXCR from the 5' RACE reads. The sample shows roughly 290,000 distinct CDR3 sequences, roughly 10% of them seen only once. These data also featured in a second study, about yellow fever vaccine responses in identical twins.

The sample taken for sequencing was CD8+ T cells sorted from blood. These receptors were obtained from a young woman in good health.

The V and J genes are TRBV7-9 and TRBJ1-2; no clear D gene. The CDR3 length is 13 residues. Germline values: CDR1 SEHNR, CDR2 FQNEAQ (reference sequence). Trimming removed 1 base from V and 6 bases from J, with 9 bases in between. CDR3 sequence reads: CASSLDSKDGYTF. CDR3 bases: TGTGCCAGCAGCTTAGACTCAAAGGATGGCTACACCTTC. Supplemented by reference TRBV7-9 and TRBJ1-2, the full variable domain reads DTGVSQNPRHKITKRGQNVTFRCDPISEHNRLYWYRQTLGQGPEFLTYFQNEAQLEKSRLLSDRFSAERPKGSFSTLEIQRTEQGDSAMYLCASSLDSKDGYTFGSGTRLTVV.

This clonotype was counted many times. The chain links TRBV4-2 to TRBJ2-6; D is undetermined. CDR1 and CDR2 (germline): LGHNA, YNFKEQ. This CDR3 is 15 amino acids long. Trimming left V 0 bases short and J 6 bases short, with 9 bases between. CDR3 amino acids: CASSQEADAANVLTF. CDR3 in DNA: TGTGCCAGCAGCCAAGAGGCAGACGCGGCCAACGTCCTGACTTTC.

This clonotype occurred a few times. The rearrangement uses TRBV2 and TRBJ2-3; D gene unclear. The CDR3 runs 14 residues. Per germline, CDR1 SNHLY and CDR2 FYNNEI. V was pared by 4 bases and J by 2 bases, with 10 bases between. The CDR3 loop reads CASSGSSSTDTQYF. CDR3 nucleotide sequence: TGTGCCAGCAGTGGGAGCAGCTCCACAGATACGCAGTATTTT.

This clonotype was observed at least ten times. The rearrangement joins TRBV29-1 to TRBJ2-3; D is perhaps TRBD1 (5 bases). The CDR3 sequence is 13 residues long. Germline values: CDR1 SQVTM, CDR2 ANQGSEA. V dropped 5 bases and J dropped 2 bases, with 11 bases sitting between them. The CDR3 here is CSVWGPDTDTQYF. In nucleotides, the CDR3 is TGCAGCGTTTGGGGCCCGGACACAGATACGCAGTATTTT.

This clonotype was seen a few times. The CDR3 region is CSVERLASDPYNEQFF. The CDR3 region has the DNA TGCAGCGTTGAACGACTAGCGAGCGACCCCTACAATGAGCAGTTCTTC. The rearrangement links TRBV29-1 to TRBJ2-1; 8 bases match TRBD2. The CDR3 is 16 residues long. Germline V gives CDR1 SQVTM, CDR2 ANQGSEA. Germline trimming cut 2 bases from V and 2 bases from J; bases unmatched to any gene: 8.

In this sample, this clonotype turned up a few times. This rearrangement joins TRBV7-6 to TRBJ2-2; the D is unclear. The V and J ends lost 1 base and 1 base respectively, with 10 bases between them. The CDR3 has 16 amino acids. Per the germline V gene, CDR1 is SGHVS and CDR2 is FNYEAQ. CDR3 region: CASSLGTSGNTGELFF. The CDR3 nucleotides are TGTGCCAGCAGCTTAGGGACCAGTGGGAACACCGGGGAGCTGTTTTTT.

This clonotype appeared a few times. This chain uses TRBV11-1 with TRBJ2-1; tentative D call: TRBD1 (6 bases). Germline V gene sequence: CDR1 SGHAT, CDR2 FQDESV (reference sequence). V lost 2 bases, J lost 7 bases, and 9 bases lay in between. This CDR3 has 13 residues. This CDR3 is CASSLQGQNEQFF. CDR3 sequence (DNA): TGTGCCAGCAGCTTACAGGGGCAGAATGAGCAGTTCTTC. The full variable domain, rest sourced from reference TRBV11-1 and TRBJ2-1, is EAEVAQSPRYKITEKSQAVAFWCDPISGHATLYWYRQILGQGPELLVQFQDESVVDDSQLPKDRFSAERLKGVDSTLKIQPAELGDSAMYLCASSLQGQNEQFFGPGTRLTVL.

This clonotype was seen repeatedly, ten times or more. The rearrangement joins TRBV9 to TRBJ2-2; TRBD1 matches at 8 bases. CDR1 and CDR2 from the germline V gene are SGDLS and YYNGEE. V was pared by 0 bases and J by 7 bases, with 11 bases of the junction left unmatched. The CDR3 loop spans 17 amino acids. Written as DNA, the CDR3 is TGTGCCAGCAGCGTAGGGGGACAGGAGACACGGGGCGGGGAGCTGTTTTTT. Its translation: CASSVGGQETRGGELFF.

The chain joins TRBV4-1 to TRBJ2-3; 10 nucleotides agree with TRBD1. Trimming removed 2 bases from V and 2 bases from J; junction bases left unmatched: 4. Per germline, CDR1 MGHRA and CDR2 YSYEKL. The CDR3 covers 16 residues. CDR3 sequence (DNA): TGCGCCAGCAGCCAAATGACAGGGGGCGTCACAGATACGCAGTATTTT. Encoded protein: CASSQMTGGVTDTQYF.

The chain carries TRBV29-1 and TRBJ2-2; 8 bases fit TRBD1. The V gene end was trimmed by 0 bases and the J gene end by 5 bases; junction bases not matched to a gene: 8. Per germline, CDR1 SQVTM and CDR2 ANQGSEA. The CDR3 runs to 16 residues. Written as DNA, the CDR3 is TGCAGCGTTGAAGAGACTGGACAGGGCCTTACCGGGGAGCTGTTTTTT. Its protein product is CSVEETGQGLTGELFF.

This rearrangement joins TRBV20-1 to TRBJ2-3; 12 nucleotides agree with TRBD2. The J segment lost 5 bases and the V segment lost 0 bases, leaving 12 bases of the junction unmatched. CDR1 and CDR2 (germline): DFQATT, SNEGSKA (reference sequence). This CDR3 comprises 18 residues. CDR3 residues: CSARDLARLAGVGDTQYF. DNA of the CDR3: TGCAGTGCTAGAGATTTAGCCCGACTAGCGGGAGTAGGAGATACGCAGTATTTT.

This clonotype is a singleton in its sample. The chain recombines TRBV6-2 or TRBV6-3 with TRBJ2-7; 10 bases line up with TRBD2. V dropped 5 bases and J dropped 3; count of bases not matched to a gene: 10. This CDR3 comprises 16 residues. The germline V gene has CDR1 MNHEY and CDR2 SVGEGT. The CDR3 spells CASSPPLVAGGYEQYF. The CDR3 region has the DNA TGTGCCAGCAGTCCCCCCTTGGTAGCGGGAGGCTACGAGCAGTACTTC.

The genes are TRBV4-3 and TRBJ2-7; TRBD1 is a possible D gene (6 bases). V was pared by 0 bases and J by 6 bases, with 15 bases between. This CDR3 is 15 amino acids long. Germline V gene lookup returns CDR1 LGHNA and CDR2 YSLEER. CDR3 loop: CASSQDWQGPGEQYF. The CDR3 nucleotides are TGCGCCAGCAGCCAAGATTGGCAGGGGCCGGGCGAGCAGTACTTC.

This clonotype was counted ten times or more. The chain uses TRBV5-1 and TRBJ2-1, with a tentative D call TRBD1 (6 bases). Trimming removed 7 bases at V and 10 bases at J, with 12 bases between. Looked up from germline, CDR1 is SGHRS and CDR2 is YFSETQ. CDR3 size: 11 residues. The CDR3 DNA reads TGCGCCAGCGCTTCCGGGACAGAGCAGTTCTTC. Translation: CASASGTEQFF.

This clonotype was observed a handful of times. This chain connects TRBV4-3 to TRBJ2-7; 8 bases fit TRBD2. Looked up from germline, CDR1 is LGHNA and CDR2 is YSLEER. CDR3 length: 13 residues. V dropped 3 bases and J dropped 7; count of bases not matched to a gene: 5. The CDR3 sequence: CASSQGLVGEQYF. The CDR3 nucleotides are TGCGCCAGCAGCCAGGGACTAGTGGGTGAGCAGTACTTC.

This chain joins TRBV5-1 and TRBJ1-1; 8 bases are a match to TRBD1. The CDR3 is 15 residues long. The V segment lost 3 bases and the J segment 6 bases; nucleotides outside the gene matches: 10. Germline V gives CDR1 SGHRS, CDR2 YFSETQ. CDR3 nucleotide sequence: TGCGCCAGCAGCTGGTTGGTTCAGGGGGCCCCTGAAGCTTTCTTT. It codes for CASSWLVQGAPEAFF.

This clonotype came up many times. The V call is TRBV7-9, the J call TRBJ2-7; D is uncertain. With 5 bases removed from V and 1 base from J, the gap between germline ends came to 12 bases. Germline CDR1 SEHNR, CDR2 FQNEAQ (reference sequence). This CDR3 is built from 14 residues. CDR3 bases: TGTGCCAGCAGCCCGTTGACCGAGTCCTACGAGCAGTACTTC. This translates into CASSPLTESYEQYF.

This clonotype was seen more than once but under ten times. This chain links TRBV7-9 with TRBJ2-2; D is tentatively TRBD1 or TRBD2 (5 bases each). The germline CDR1 and CDR2 sequences are SEHNR and FQNEAQ (reference sequence). The V end was cut by 8 bases, the J end by 4 bases, with 11 bases between. The CDR3 sequence is 13 residues long. The CDR3 DNA reads as TGTGCCAGCGGACCCGGGACCACCGGGGAGCTGTTTTTT. Its protein product is CASGPGTTGELFF.

This clonotype has a count of ten or more. V and J are TRBV5-5 and TRBJ2-7, with D perhaps matching TRBD2 (6 bases). CDR1 and CDR2 (germline): SGHKS, YYEKEE (reference sequence). The CDR3 totals 13 residues. V was pared by 6 bases and J by 2 bases, with 12 bases between. CDR3 protein: CASTAGGTYEQYF. In DNA form, the CDR3 reads TGTGCCAGCACCGCTGGAGGGACCTACGAGCAGTACTTC.

This clonotype was seen only a few times. The chain employs TRBV20-1 and TRBJ1-4; no reliable D call. The CDR3 is 14 residues long. The V gene's germline CDR1 is DFQATT and CDR2 SNEGSKA (reference sequence). The germline V and J ends were trimmed by 3 bases and 3 bases, with 11 bases remaining between them. The chain's CDR3 is CSASGREPNEKLFF. In nucleotides, the CDR3 is TGCAGTGCTAGTGGGCGGGAGCCTAATGAAAAACTGTTTTTT.

V is TRBV28 and J is TRBJ2-5, with TRBD2 identical over 9 bases. CDR1 MDHEN and CDR2 SYDVKM come from the germline V gene. With 7 bases clipped from V and 2 bases from J, the junction kept 5 bases outside the gene matches. The CDR3 is made up of 14 amino acids. The chain's CDR3 is CASKAAGGQETQYF. CDR3 sequence (DNA): TGTGCCAGCAAGGCGGCGGGGGGGCAAGAGACCCAGTACTTC.

This clonotype was counted many times. The chain joins TRBV6-1 to TRBJ2-3; possible D gene TRBD1, 6 bases. Trimming pared 5 bases from V and 4 bases from J, leaving 25 bases between. Germline assignment: CDR1 MNHNS and CDR2 SASEGT. The CDR3 extends over 18 amino acids. DNA of the CDR3: TGTGCCAGCAGTACAGGGCCTGCGACTCCACCTTGGGCAGATACGCAGTATTTT. Protein sequence: CASSTGPATPPWADTQYF.

There are a few counts of this clonotype. CDR3 sequence: CASSLDTGGNTIYF. CDR3 nucleotides: TGTGCCAGCAGCTTAGATACAGGTGGAAACACCATATATTTT. V gene TRBV7-8 combines with J gene TRBJ1-3, with D possibly being TRBD1 (5 bases). This CDR3 comprises 14 residues. The V gene's germline CDR1 is SGHVS and CDR2 FQNEAQ. The V end lost 1 base, the J end lost 3 bases, and 7 bases lay between the germline ends.

The chain is built from TRBV5-1 and TRBJ2-7, with D perhaps matching TRBD2 (6 bases). There are 14 residues in the CDR3. Looked up from germline, CDR1 is SGHRS and CDR2 is YFSETQ. Trimming cost V 2 bases and J 5 bases, with 14 bases left between them. CDR3 coding DNA: TGCGCCAGCAGCTTAGGCCAGGGAGGAGACGAGCAGTACTTC. Its protein is CASSLGQGGDEQYF.

The rearrangement uses TRBV20-1 and TRBJ2-5; D remains ambiguous. There are 15 residues in the CDR3. V was clipped by 1 base and J by 1 base, with 13 bases between them. Germline values: CDR1 DFQATT, CDR2 SNEGSKA (reference sequence). DNA for the CDR3: TGCAGTGCTAGAGTGGGCGACCAAATCCAAGAGACCCAGTACTTC. This codes for CSARVGDQIQETQYF.

The table lists this clonotype with a few counts. The J gene is TRBJ1-1, the V gene TRBV14; 7 nucleotides agree with TRBD1. Germline CDR1 and CDR2: SGHDN and FVKESK. Germline trimming cut 4 bases from V and 5 bases from J; bases unmatched to any gene: 7. There are 14 residues in the CDR3. CDR3 sequence reads: CASSLAGGWTEAFF. CDR3 DNA sequence: TGTGCCAGCAGCCTAGCAGGGGGTTGGACTGAAGCTTTCTTT.

This clonotype has a count of ten or more. The chain has TRBV29-1 and TRBJ2-3, with TRBD2 matching over 11 bases. With V trimmed by 7 bases and J by 1 base, 7 bases remained unmatched. The V gene's germline CDR1 is SQVTM and CDR2 ANQGSEA. CDR3 length: 15 amino acids. CDR3 sequence (DNA): TGCAGCGCGCCGGGACTAGCGGAAGGCACAGATACGCAGTATTTT. Its translation is CSAPGLAEGTDTQYF.

This clonotype was counted at least ten times. The CDR3 DNA follows: TGTGCCAGCAGTTGGACAGGGAAGGAGGAGACCCAGTACTTC. Its translation: CASSWTGKEETQYF. The chain couples TRBV12-3 or TRBV12-4 to TRBJ2-5, with 8 bases matching TRBD1. This CDR3 region has 14 residues. After removal of 4 bases from V and 5 bases from J, the junction contained 6 bases not matched to a gene.

This rearrangement joins TRBV14 to TRBJ2-7; 10 nucleotides align to TRBD2. This CDR3 has 18 residues. Germline values: CDR1 SGHDN, CDR2 FVKESK. The V and J ends lost 0 bases and 5 bases, in that order; junction bases with no gene match: 13. CDR3 region: CASSQEVLGTSAPHEQYF. The CDR3 region has the DNA TGTGCCAGCAGCCAAGAGGTACTCGGGACTAGCGCCCCCCACGAGCAGTACTTC.